The rows below give T cell receptor beta chains drawn from one sample of a study of cytomegalovirus exposure and HLA in healthy donors. Only in-frame clones appear in the TCRdb table, and some are missing; sequencing was by immunoSEQ multiplex PCR. This table has some 120,000 clones, around a tenth appearing once. Sequenced material: PBMCs. The receptors here all came from a man aged 30 to 45 in good health and CMV-seronegative. Each CDR3 is given with its conserved first and last residue. The D gene is left open where the match is weak. Clone size, where shown, is once, few, many, or a class for clones that have expanded.

TRBV7-8	-	16	TRBJ1-1	-	TGTGCCAGCAGCTTATCGTTGATAGGGGTGAACACTGAAGCTTTCTTT	CASSLSLIGVNTEAFF
TRBV5-5	TRBD1	16	TRBJ1-4	few	TGTGCCAGCAGCTCGCACAGGGGGCGCTTTAATGAAAAACTGTTTTTT	CASSSHRGRFNEKLFF
TRBV6-1	-	14	TRBJ1-1	-	TGTGCCAGCAGCCGGGACACCTTGGGAACTGAAGCTTTCTTT	CASSRDTLGTEAFF
TRBV28	-	14	TRBJ1-5	-	TGTGCCAGCAGTTTATTCACAGGGAATCAGCCCCAGCATTTT	CASSLFTGNQPQHF
TRBV5-1	-	14	TRBJ2-7	few	TGCGCCAGCAGCTTGGGGCTAGAGGCCTACGAGCAGTACTTC	CASSLGLEAYEQYF
TRBV29-1	TRBD1	14	TRBJ2-3	-	TGCAGCGTTGAAGAAGGTACAGGGGCAGATACGCAGTATTTT	CSVEEGTGADTQYF
TRBV18	TRBD2	15	TRBJ2-7	-	TGTGCCAGCTCGGGGACTAGCGGGCACTCCTACGAGCAGTACTTC	CASSGTSGHSYEQYF
TRBV7-3	-	14	TRBJ2-2	-	TGTGCCAGCAACCAGTGGGGAGGAACCGGGGAGCTGTTTTTT	CASNQWGGTGELFF
TRBV27	-	13	TRBJ1-2	-	TGTGCCAGCAGTTTAGCGGGGGATGGTGGCTACACCTTC	CASSLAGDGGYTF
TRBV5-1	-	14	TRBJ1-1	-	TGCGCCAGCAGCTTGCGCACAGTGAACACTGAAGCTTTCTTT	CASSLRTVNTEAFF